This is a list of T cell receptor beta chains from one sample in a study of Graves' ophthalmopathy and Graves' hyperthyroidism. TCRdb reprocessed the multiplex PCR reads via MiXCR and lists one record per CDR3 protein. The sample shows 350,000 to 400,000 distinct CDR3 sequences, 15% of them seen only once. The specimen sequenced was peripheral blood. The source is a young woman with stable Graves' hyperthyroidism. Each CDR3 is given with its conserved first and last residue. The order of the fields is V gene, clone size, J gene, D gene, CDR3 protein, CDR3 DNA. D genes are given only for firm matches. Clone size is given for some rows only: seen once, a few or many times, or a class if the clone is expanded.

v_gene: TRBV19
abundance: many
j_gene: TRBJ1-1
d_gene: NA
CDR3aa: CASSLRWPLRTEAFF
CDR3nt: TGTGCCAGTAGTCTCCGGTGGCCTCTCAGGACTGAAGCTTTCTTT

v_gene: TRBV4-1
abundance: NA
j_gene: TRBJ1-2
d_gene: TRBD1
CDR3aa: CASSLSDRVYGYTF
CDR3nt: TGCGCCAGCAGCCTCTCGGACAGGGTCTATGGCTACACCTTC

v_gene: TRBV6-5
abundance: many
j_gene: TRBJ1-1
d_gene: NA
CDR3aa: CASSYGYMNTEAFF
CDR3nt: TGTGCCAGCAGTTACGGATACATGAACACTGAAGCTTTCTTT

v_gene: TRBV15
abundance: few
j_gene: TRBJ1-5
d_gene: TRBD1
CDR3aa: CATSREGAGGNQPQHF
CDR3nt: TGTGCCACCAGCAGAGAGGGGGCAGGGGGTAATCAGCCCCAGCATTTT

v_gene: TRBV6-2/TRBV6-3
abundance: many
j_gene: TRBJ2-5
d_gene: TRBD2
CDR3aa: CASTPGGLAEETQYF
CDR3nt: TGTGCCAGCACCCCCGGCGGACTAGCGGAAGAGACCCAGTACTTC

v_gene: TRBV2
abundance: many
j_gene: TRBJ1-2
d_gene: NA
CDR3aa: CASSLRAGANYGYTF
CDR3nt: TGTGCCAGCAGTCTTAGGGCAGGGGCCAACTATGGCTACACCTTC

v_gene: TRBV20-1
abundance: few
j_gene: TRBJ2-2
d_gene: NA
CDR3aa: CSARTPSLTGELFF
CDR3nt: TGCAGTGCGAGGACTCCATCCCTCACCGGGGAGCTGTTTTTT

v_gene: TRBV19
abundance: many
j_gene: TRBJ2-5
d_gene: NA
CDR3aa: CASSIGGTRQETQYF
CDR3nt: TGTGCCAGTAGTATAGGGGGGACGCGCCAAGAGACCCAGTACTTC

v_gene: TRBV6-5
abundance: many
j_gene: TRBJ2-7
d_gene: TRBD1
CDR3aa: CASSYSGQDSYKQYF
CDR3nt: TGTGCCAGCAGTTACTCCGGACAGGACTCCTACAAGCAGTACTTC

v_gene: TRBV24-1
abundance: many
j_gene: TRBJ1-5
d_gene: NA
CDR3aa: CATSPPGNQPQHF
CDR3nt: TGTGCCACCAGTCCTCCTGGCAATCAGCCCCAGCATTTT

v_gene: TRBV12-3/TRBV12-4
abundance: many
j_gene: TRBJ1-3
d_gene: NA
CDR3aa: CASRSQPRGSGNTIYF
CDR3nt: TGTGCCAGCAGATCCCAGCCCCGGGGCTCTGGAAACACCATATATTTT

v_gene: TRBV5-6
abundance: NA
j_gene: TRBJ2-5
d_gene: NA
CDR3aa: CASTGQIQETQYF
CDR3nt: TGTGCCAGCACCGGACAGATCCAAGAGACCCAGTACTTC

v_gene: TRBV11-2
abundance: many
j_gene: TRBJ1-1
d_gene: NA
CDR3aa: CASSPWTRTEAFF
CDR3nt: TGTGCCAGCAGCCCATGGACGAGGACTGAAGCTTTCTTT

v_gene: TRBV7-8
abundance: few
j_gene: TRBJ2-2
d_gene: TRBD2
CDR3aa: CASRDRLAGEVGELCF
CDR3nt: TGTGCCAGCAGAGACCGACTAGCGGGGGAGGTCGGGGAGCTGTGTTTT

v_gene: TRBV7-2
abundance: NA
j_gene: TRBJ1-1
d_gene: NA
CDR3aa: CASSLGEGPRAFF
CDR3nt: TGTGCCAGCAGCTTAGGCGAGGGCCCGAGGGCTTTCTTT

v_gene: TRBV24-1
abundance: many
j_gene: TRBJ1-2
d_gene: NA
CDR3aa: CATSKGRGTANYGYTF
CDR3nt: TGTGCCACCAGCAAGGGCCGCGGGACGGCTAACTATGGCTACACCTTC

v_gene: TRBV27
abundance: many
j_gene: TRBJ2-2
d_gene: NA
CDR3aa: CASRNRDGELFF
CDR3nt: TGTGCCAGCAGAAACCGGGACGGGGAGCTGTTTTTT

v_gene: TRBV12-3/TRBV12-4
abundance: many
j_gene: TRBJ1-6
d_gene: NA
CDR3aa: CASSFMLGNSPLHF
CDR3nt: TGTGCCAGCAGTTTCATGTTGGGTAATTCACCCCTCCACTTT

v_gene: TRBV5-1
abundance: few
j_gene: TRBJ2-5
d_gene: NA
CDR3aa: CASSRAGFQETQYF
CDR3nt: TGCGCCAGCAGCCGGGCCGGATTCCAAGAGACCCAGTACTTC

v_gene: TRBV6-2/TRBV6-3
abundance: many
j_gene: TRBJ1-1
d_gene: NA
CDR3aa: CASSYGQRTEAFF
CDR3nt: TGTGCCAGCAGTTACGGGCAGAGGACTGAAGCTTTCTTT

v_gene: TRBV7-9
abundance: NA
j_gene: TRBJ1-2
d_gene: NA
CDR3aa: CASSLARWSGYTF
CDR3nt: TGTGCCAGCAGCTTAGCCCGATGGAGTGGCTACACCTTC

v_gene: TRBV20-1
abundance: many
j_gene: TRBJ1-5
d_gene: NA
CDR3aa: CSAQGPSNQPQHF
CDR3nt: TGCAGTGCTCAGGGACCAAGCAATCAGCCCCAGCATTTT

v_gene: TRBV12-3/TRBV12-4
abundance: NA
j_gene: TRBJ1-2
d_gene: NA
CDR3aa: CASSPHGTNYGYTF
CDR3nt: TGTGCCAGCAGTCCTCACGGTACTAACTATGGCTACACCTTC

v_gene: TRBV7-2
abundance: many
j_gene: TRBJ1-1
d_gene: NA
CDR3aa: CASSLVGQVNTEAFF
CDR3nt: TGTGCCAGCAGCTTAGTAGGCCAGGTCAACACTGAAGCTTTCTTT

v_gene: TRBV11-2
abundance: NA
j_gene: TRBJ1-2
d_gene: NA
CDR3aa: CASSLDPPPNYGYTF
CDR3nt: TGTGCCAGCAGCTTAGATCCGCCACCTAACTATGGCTACACCTTC

v_gene: TRBV9
abundance: many
j_gene: TRBJ1-2
d_gene: TRBD1
CDR3aa: CASSPEPGQGIYYGYTF
CDR3nt: TGTGCCAGCAGCCCTGAACCCGGACAGGGGATATACTATGGCTACACCTTC

v_gene: TRBV14
abundance: many
j_gene: TRBJ1-1
d_gene: NA
CDR3aa: CASSQGPSFTEAFF
CDR3nt: TGTGCCAGCAGCCAAGGGCCCTCCTTTACTGAAGCTTTCTTT

v_gene: TRBV6-1
abundance: many
j_gene: TRBJ2-7
d_gene: TRBD1
CDR3aa: CASMTGQRNEQYF
CDR3nt: TGTGCCAGCATGACGGGACAGCGGAACGAGCAGTACTTC

v_gene: TRBV27
abundance: many
j_gene: TRBJ1-5
d_gene: NA
CDR3aa: CASSLIGGAQPQHF
CDR3nt: TGTGCCAGCAGTTTAATAGGGGGAGCTCAGCCCCAGCATTTT

v_gene: TRBV6-5
abundance: NA
j_gene: TRBJ2-3
d_gene: TRBD2
CDR3aa: CASSSGGGHTDTQYF
CDR3nt: TGTGCCAGCAGTTCCGGCGGGGGTCACACAGATACGCAGTATTTT

v_gene: TRBV12-3/TRBV12-4
abundance: few
j_gene: TRBJ2-3
d_gene: NA
CDR3aa: CASSLLETSTDTQYF
CDR3nt: TGTGCCAGCAGTTTGCTTGAAACTAGCACAGATACGCAGTATTTT

v_gene: TRBV11-2
abundance: NA
j_gene: TRBJ2-2
d_gene: TRBD1
CDR3aa: CASSPGGQASTGELFF
CDR3nt: TGTGCCAGCAGCCCCGGGGGACAGGCCAGCACCGGGGAGCTGTTTTTT

v_gene: TRBV6-2/TRBV6-3
abundance: many
j_gene: TRBJ1-1
d_gene: NA
CDR3aa: CASSDPNTEAFF
CDR3nt: TGTGCGAGCAGCGACCCGAACACTGAAGCTTTCTTT

v_gene: TRBV2
abundance: many
j_gene: TRBJ1-5
d_gene: NA
CDR3aa: CASSRDISGQPQHF
CDR3nt: TGTGCCAGCAGCCGGGACATCTCCGGTCAGCCCCAGCATTTT

v_gene: TRBV19
abundance: NA
j_gene: TRBJ2-2
d_gene: NA
CDR3aa: CASSKRVGGASDTGELFF
CDR3nt: TGTGCCAGTAGTAAACGCGTAGGGGGGGCTTCGGACACCGGGGAGCTGTTTTTT

v_gene: TRBV4-1
abundance: few
j_gene: TRBJ2-2
d_gene: NA
CDR3aa: CASSHYVNTGELFF
CDR3nt: TGCGCCAGCAGCCATTACGTTAACACCGGGGAGCTGTTTTTT

v_gene: TRBV6-1
abundance: many
j_gene: TRBJ1-3
d_gene: TRBD1
CDR3aa: CASGDRALSGNTIYF
CDR3nt: TGTGCCAGCGGGGACAGGGCCCTCTCTGGAAACACCATATATTTT

v_gene: TRBV4-2
abundance: NA
j_gene: TRBJ2-2
d_gene: NA
CDR3aa: CASSQDSKRTGELCF
CDR3nt: TGTGCCAGCAGCCAAGACTCAAAGCGGACCGGGGAGCTGTGTTTT

v_gene: TRBV20-1
abundance: many
j_gene: TRBJ1-2
d_gene: TRBD1
CDR3aa: CSTQEGARYGYTF
CDR3nt: TGCAGTACTCAGGAGGGGGCTCGGTATGGCTACACCTTC

v_gene: TRBV6-2/TRBV6-3
abundance: many
j_gene: TRBJ2-7
d_gene: NA
CDR3aa: CASSLLRQVIYEQYF
CDR3nt: TGTGCCAGCAGTTTGCTCCGACAGGTAATCTACGAGCAGTACTTC

v_gene: TRBV11-2
abundance: many
j_gene: TRBJ2-7
d_gene: NA
CDR3aa: CASSLLQDEQYF
CDR3nt: TGTGCCAGCAGCTTACTACAGGACGAGCAGTACTTC

v_gene: TRBV6-1
abundance: many
j_gene: TRBJ2-7
d_gene: NA
CDR3aa: CASSEKRVQYSYEQYF
CDR3nt: TGTGCCAGCAGTGAAAAAAGGGTACAGTACTCCTACGAGCAGTACTTC

v_gene: TRBV6-1
abundance: NA
j_gene: TRBJ2-5
d_gene: NA
CDR3aa: CASTSGYQETQYF
CDR3nt: TGTGCCAGCACATCAGGGTACCAAGAGACCCAGTACTTC

v_gene: TRBV14
abundance: many
j_gene: TRBJ2-5
d_gene: NA
CDR3aa: CASSQVLGAWEETQYF
CDR3nt: TGTGCCAGCAGCCAAGTCCTTGGGGCATGGGAGGAGACCCAGTACTTC

v_gene: TRBV6-5
abundance: many
j_gene: TRBJ2-7
d_gene: NA
CDR3aa: CASSYSSRQFNYEQYF
CDR3nt: TGTGCCAGCAGTTACTCCTCTCGGCAGTTTAATTACGAGCAGTACTTC

v_gene: TRBV5-1
abundance: many
j_gene: TRBJ1-1
d_gene: NA
CDR3aa: CASSATGLGNTEAFF
CDR3nt: TGCGCCAGCAGCGCTACGGGACTCGGGAACACTGAAGCTTTCTTT

v_gene: TRBV5-5
abundance: medium-sized
j_gene: TRBJ2-7
d_gene: NA
CDR3aa: CASSLAPTSDEQYF
CDR3nt: TGTGCCAGCAGCTTGGCTCCGACAAGCGACGAGCAGTACTTC

v_gene: TRBV10-1
abundance: NA
j_gene: TRBJ1-5
d_gene: TRBD1
CDR3aa: CASRGTGDGEFANYQPQHF
CDR3nt: TGCGCCAGCAGGGGGACAGGGGACGGAGAGTTCGCTAATTATCAGCCCCAGCATTTT

v_gene: TRBV11-2
abundance: NA
j_gene: TRBJ1-1
d_gene: TRBD1
CDR3aa: CASSLDRGRDTEAFF
CDR3nt: TGTGCCAGCAGCTTAGACAGGGGGCGAGACACTGAAGCTTTCTTT